The text below deals with one TCR beta chain. The target antigen is unknown. This entry comes from a study of radiation and T cells in renal cell carcinoma. Using immunoSEQ multiplex PCR, the repertoire was profiled, and TCRdb retains in-frame clones only, with some absent. The sample has roughly 92,000 clones; around 84% are singletons. The study's findings and limits: Top tumor clonotypes rose in blood 2 weeks post-radiation, then contracted. Without pretreatment biopsies, baseline tumor clonotype presence was undetermined.

Time point reported: blood 4 weeks post-SBRT, at nephrectomy. Treatment specified: 15 Gy SBRT to primary tumor, nephrectomy 4 weeks later. Nephrectomy followed 15 Gy stereotactic body radiation by 4 weeks. After SBRT, blood was collected at 2 and 4 weeks, plus baseline. The sample consisted of blood, taken from a patient whose treatment included radiotherapy and nephrectomy. This TCR came from a man aged 55 to 70 with renal cell carcinoma.

Written as DNA, the CDR3 is TGTGCCAGCAGTGCATGGGACTACTACAATGAGCAGTTCTTC. Translating it yields CASSAWDYYNEQFF. J is TRBJ2-1 and V is TRBV13; 7 positions agree with TRBD2. This CDR3 region has 14 residues. V dropped 6 bases and J dropped 3; count of bases not matched to a gene: 5. Looked up from germline, CDR1 is PRHDT and CDR2 is FYEKMQ (reference sequence).